The following is a T cell receptor (beta chain) sequence with its context. The antigen remains unidentified. This specimen comes from a study of shared clonotypes between healthy human individuals. The repertoire was sequenced with immunoSEQ multiplex PCR; TCRdb's copy has only in-frame clones and lacks some. The sample has approximately 530,000 clones, 90% to 97% seen once. CDR1 is DFQATT and CDR2 is SNEGSKA in the germline V gene (reference sequence). Trimming stripped 8 bases from V and 6 bases from J, with 13 bases between. This CDR3 contains 11 residues. Findings of the study overall: It was anticipated that sequencing depth would influence how many clonotypes donors shared. Shared clonotypes across all four donors exceeded non-shared ones in generation probability. Rarefaction curves obtained for sorted subsets showed sequencing incomplete despite large depth.

V gene TRBV20-1 combines with J gene TRBJ2-5; D is undetermined. This clonotype was obtained from a woman in her twenties or thirties in good health. Material for sequencing was naive CD4+ T cells sorted from blood. Subset meaning: CD45RA+ positively selected. The CDR3 spells CSIGGGKTQYF. DNA for the CDR3: TGCAGTATTGGCGGTGGGAAGACCCAGTACTTC.